The rows below give T cell receptor beta chains drawn from one sample of a study of cytomegalovirus exposure and HLA in healthy donors. Only in-frame clones appear in the TCRdb table, and some are missing; sequencing was by immunoSEQ multiplex PCR. This sample has about 82,000 clones, with around 73% found just once. The material sequenced was PBMCs. These receptors all stem from a man in his forties or fifties in good health and CMV-seronegative. The CDR3 runs from the conserved cysteine through the conserved F or W. The D gene is left open where the match is weak. Where a row states a size, it is once, few, many or the class of an expanded clone; other rows omit it.

V,length,J,D,size,DNA,CDR3
TRBV14,15,TRBJ1-1,NA,NA,TGTGCCAGCAGCCCTCTCCTCGGGGGGAACACTGAAGCTTTCTTT,CASSPLLGGNTEAFF
TRBV7-3,16,TRBJ2-1,TRBD1,NA,TGTGCCAGCAGCCCCCACTCGGGACAGGGATTCGGTGAGCAGTTCTTC,CASSPHSGQGFGEQFF
TRBV10-3,18,TRBJ2-5,TRBD2,NA,TGTGCCATCAGTGGTGGAAGGACTAGCGGGGGGTTTCAAGAGACCCAGTACTTC,CAISGGRTSGGFQETQYF
TRBV5-1,13,TRBJ1-5,NA,NA,TGCGCCAGCAGCTTGCTCGGGGATCAGCCCCAGCATTTT,CASSLLGDQPQHF
TRBV6-6,16,TRBJ1-2,NA,NA,TGTGCCAGCAGCTGGATCGGGGGTTCTCCGCGGCATGGCTACACCTTC,CASSWIGGSPRHGYTF
TRBV11-2,11,TRBJ2-7,NA,NA,TGTGCCAGCAGCCTGGCGGCTGAGCAGTACTTC,CASSLAAEQYF
TRBV18,13,TRBJ1-5,NA,NA,TGTGCCAGCTCCCCAACGTCAGATCAGCCCCAGCATTTT,CASSPTSDQPQHF
TRBV30,14,TRBJ1-6,TRBD1,NA,TGTGCCTGGACCCTTCGAGGGGGCAATTCACCCCTCCACTTT,CAWTLRGGNSPLHF
TRBV15,15,TRBJ2-7,NA,NA,TGTGCCACCAGCAACCCCCAAAGCGGGTACTACGAGCAGTACTTC,CATSNPQSGYYEQYF
TRBV19,16,TRBJ1-1,TRBD1,few,TGTGCCAGTAGTATTCACCCCGGACAGGCCAACACTGAAGCTTTCTTT,CASSIHPGQANTEAFF
TRBV5-1,16,TRBJ2-1,TRBD2,once,TGCGCCAGCAGCTTGCCTAGCGGGGGGACCTACAATGAGCAGTTCTTC,CASSLPSGGTYNEQFF
TRBV6-6,16,TRBJ2-5,TRBD2,NA,TGTGCCAGCAGTTACTCTAGCGGGGCCCACCAAGAGACCCAGTACTTC,CASSYSSGAHQETQYF
TRBV5-4,14,TRBJ2-7,TRBD1,NA,TGTGCCAGCAGCTTCCGAGGGACAGGTCCGAAGCAGTACTTC,CASSFRGTGPKQYF
TRBV7-3,13,TRBJ2-4,NA,few,TGTGCCAGCAGCTTAACGACGGGGAACATTCAGTACTTC,CASSLTTGNIQYF
TRBV5-1,16,TRBJ2-3,TRBD2,NA,TGCGCCAGCAGCTTGGGCGCGGGGGGAGTGACAGATACGCAGTATTTT,CASSLGAGGVTDTQYF
TRBV9,15,TRBJ2-2,TRBD1,NA,TGTGCCAGCAGCGTAGAAGGACAGGGGTCCGGGGAGCTGTTTTTT,CASSVEGQGSGELFF
TRBV7-9,15,TRBJ2-5,TRBD2,NA,TGTGCCAGCAGCACCGAGCGGGGGCGCAAAGAGACCCAGTACTTC,CASSTERGRKETQYF
TRBV5-1,15,TRBJ2-5,TRBD1,NA,TGCGCCAGCAGCTTCCGGGACAGGGCCGTAGAGACCCAGTACTTC,CASSFRDRAVETQYF
TRBV28,13,TRBJ1-1,NA,few,TGTGCCAGCACCACTCCGGCGGGTACTGAAGCTTTCTTT,CASTTPAGTEAFF
TRBV5-1,14,TRBJ2-1,NA,few,TGCGCCAGCAGCGACCTAACTAGACACAATGAGCAGTTCTTC,CASSDLTRHNEQFF
TRBV5-1,20,TRBJ2-5,TRBD1,NA,TGCGCCAGCAGCTCACAGGGGGCAAAATTGGGCCCAGCCCCGTCAGAGACCCAGTACTTC,CASSSQGAKLGPAPSETQYF
TRBV6-5,14,TRBJ2-7,NA,NA,TGTGCCAGCAGTTACGCGTCAGGCGCCTACGAGCAGTACTTC,CASSYASGAYEQYF